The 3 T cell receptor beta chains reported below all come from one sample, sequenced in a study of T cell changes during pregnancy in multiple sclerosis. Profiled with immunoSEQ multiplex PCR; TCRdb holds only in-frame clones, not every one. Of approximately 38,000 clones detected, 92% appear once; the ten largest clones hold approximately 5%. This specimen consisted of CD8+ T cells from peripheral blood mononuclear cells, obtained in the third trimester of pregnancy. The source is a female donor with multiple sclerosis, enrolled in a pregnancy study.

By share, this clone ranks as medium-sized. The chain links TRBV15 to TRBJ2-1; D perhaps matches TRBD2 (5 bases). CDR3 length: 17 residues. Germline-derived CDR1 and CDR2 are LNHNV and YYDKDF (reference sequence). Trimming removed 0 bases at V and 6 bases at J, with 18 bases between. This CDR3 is CATSRDPEVTWGNEQFF. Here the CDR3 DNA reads TGTGCCACCAGCAGAGACCCGGAGGTGACTTGGGGCAATGAGCAGTTCTTC.

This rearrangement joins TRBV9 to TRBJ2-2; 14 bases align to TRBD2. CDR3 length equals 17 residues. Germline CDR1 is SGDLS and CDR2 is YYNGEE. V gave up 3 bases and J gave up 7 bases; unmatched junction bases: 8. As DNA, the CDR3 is TGTGCCAGCAGCGCGTTCGGGACTAGCGGGAGTGGCGGGGAGCTGTTTTTT. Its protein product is CASSAFGTSGSGGELFF.

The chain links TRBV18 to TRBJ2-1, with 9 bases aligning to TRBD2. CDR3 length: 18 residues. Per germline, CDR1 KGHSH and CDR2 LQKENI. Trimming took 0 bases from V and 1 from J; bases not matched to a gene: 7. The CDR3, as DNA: TGTGCCAGCTCACCACCGTCTAGCGGGGCGGATTCCTACAATGAGCAGTTCTTC. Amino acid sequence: CASSPPSSGADSYNEQFF.